This TCR beta chain was recorded in a study of T cell responses to AZD1222 COVID-19 vaccine. Study details: Samples with a second dose at about 4 or about 12 weeks were pooled together. Study-wide results and caveats: Clonal diversity may have been underestimated in mostly white British donors.

Details on this clone: What it recognizes is unknown.

Method: immunoSEQ multiplex PCR; TCRdb's copy keeps in-frame clones and lacks some. The table has about 110,000 clones, under 95% seen once. CDR3 length: 16 residues. Germline CDR1 KGHSH, CDR2 LQKENI. V lost 4 bases and J 0 bases, leaving 13 bases between the germline ends. This chain uses TRBV18 with TRBJ1-3; weak D call: TRBD1 (5 bases). The receptor was isolated from an adult in good health. Specimen: peripheral blood, collected on day 0 of AZD1222 vaccination. Here the CDR3 DNA reads TGTGCCAGCTCACGTCAGCGGGGGGACTCTGGAAACACCATATATTTT. Amino acids: CASSRQRGDSGNTIYF.